Listed below are T cell receptor beta chains from one sample, sequenced in a study of cytomegalovirus exposure and HLA in healthy donors. Only in-frame clones appear in the TCRdb table, and some are missing; sequencing was by immunoSEQ multiplex PCR. The sample includes 140,000 or so clones. Sequencing was carried out using PBMCs. The receptor set was obtained from a male donor in good health and CMV-seronegative. The CDR3 runs from the conserved cysteine through the conserved F or W. The D gene is left open where the match is weak.

>-|TRBV7-9|TRBJ2-5
TGTGCCAGCAGCTTAGAACTAGGACCTAAAGAGACCCAGTACTTC
CASSLELGPKETQYF
>TRBD1|TRBV19|TRBJ2-3
TGTGCCAGTAGGGGGTTGGGACAGGGACTCACAGATACGCAGTATTTT
CASRGLGQGLTDTQYF
>-|TRBV7-9|TRBJ2-7
TGTGCCAGCAGCCCTGGAGCCTCCTACGAGCAGTACTTC
CASSPGASYEQYF
>TRBD1|TRBV7-2|TRBJ1-2
TGTGCCAGCAGCTTAGGGGGGCAGGGGGGTTATGGCTACACCTTC
CASSLGGQGGYGYTF
>-|TRBV9|TRBJ2-7
TGTGCCAGCAGCCCTGGGGCCGGAGCCTACGAGCAGTACTTC
CASSPGAGAYEQYF
>TRBD1|TRBV29-1|TRBJ2-6
TGCAGCGTTAAAGTCGGACAGGGGCTCTTCTCTGGGGCCAACGTCCTGACTTTC
CSVKVGQGLFSGANVLTF
>-|TRBV5-6|TRBJ1-1
TGTGCCAGCACCCTGAGGGGACCCAAGGGAGGCACTGAAGCTTTCTTT
CASTLRGPKGGTEAFF
>TRBD1|TRBV30|TRBJ2-1
TGTGCCTGGAGTGATGGACAGGGGGACAATGAGCAGTTCTTC
CAWSDGQGDNEQFF
>TRBD1|TRBV28|TRBJ1-5
TGTGCCAGCAGTTTGGAGCAGGGGGCGGGTCAGCCCCAGCATTTT
CASSLEQGAGQPQHF
>-|TRBV5-6|TRBJ2-6
TGTGCCAGCAGCTTTTGGTCAGGATCTGGGGCCAACGTCCTGACTTTC
CASSFWSGSGANVLTF
>-|TRBV9|TRBJ2-1
TGTGCCAGCAGCGTACAGGACAATGAGCAGTTCTTC
CASSVQDNEQFF
>-|TRBV7-9|TRBJ1-2
TGTGCCAGCAGCTTATCCCAGGGGAAGGACTATGGCTACACCTTC
CASSLSQGKDYGYTF
>-|TRBV5-6|TRBJ1-5
TGTGCCAGCAGCTTGCGGACAGCCTATACCGGAGGTCAGCCCCAGCATTTT
CASSLRTAYTGGQPQHF
>TRBD1|TRBV19|TRBJ2-5
TGTGCCAGTGGACAGGGAGACCAAGAGACCCAGTACTTC
CASGQGDQETQYF
>TRBD1|TRBV29-1|TRBJ2-5
TGCAGCGTTGAGAAACCCCAGGGGGCGCGGGAGACCCAGTACTTC
CSVEKPQGARETQYF
>TRBD1|TRBV5-4|TRBJ2-7
TGTGCCAGCAGCCTCCGGACAGGGAATTCCGAGCAGTACTTC
CASSLRTGNSEQYF
>-|TRBV5-6|TRBJ2-7
TGTGCCAGCAGCTTGGTCGCGGGTGTAGCCTACGAGCAGTACTTC
CASSLVAGVAYEQYF
>TRBD1|TRBV18|TRBJ1-1
TGTGCCAGCTCTCCTCGACAGGGGGCTGTGGGCACTGAAGCTTTCTTT
CASSPRQGAVGTEAFF
>TRBD1|TRBV27|TRBJ1-5
TGTGCCAGCAGTTTAGGGACAGGGGGCAATCAGCCCCAGCATTTT
CASSLGTGGNQPQHF
>-|TRBV30|TRBJ1-1
TGTGCGGGGGGTCAAAACACTGAAGCTTTCTTT
CAGGQNTEAFF
>TRBD2|TRBV27|TRBJ2-7
TGTGCCAGCACAGGAGCGGGGAGCGCCTACGAGCAGTACTTC
CASTGAGSAYEQYF
>-|TRBV7-9|TRBJ2-1
TGTGCCAGCAGCTTTCCGCCGGGACATATCTCCTACAATGAGCAGTTCTTC
CASSFPPGHISYNEQFF
>-|TRBV18|TRBJ2-7
TGTGCCAGCTCACCACCGGAAGGACAACCCCTGTACGAGCAGTACTTC
CASSPPEGQPLYEQYF
>-|TRBV7-9|TRBJ1-1
TGTGCCAGCAGCTTGGGGCCGGGGAACACTGAAGCTTTCTTT
CASSLGPGNTEAFF
>-|TRBV10-1|TRBJ2-7
TGCGCCAGCAGGAACGAAGACTGCTACGAGCAGTACTTC
CASRNEDCYEQYF
>TRBD1|TRBV10-2|TRBJ2-7
TGCGCCAGCAGCCTGGGACAGTACCTCTCCGAGCAGTACTTC
CASSLGQYLSEQYF
>-|TRBV19|TRBJ1-1
TGTGCCAGTACGACGCGTGGGGGAGGGAACACTGAAGCTTTCTTT
CASTTRGGGNTEAFF
>TRBD2|TRBV9|TRBJ2-1
TGTGCCAGCAGCGCATTAGCGGGAGGGCCCAATGAGCAGTTCTTC
CASSALAGGPNEQFF
>TRBD1|TRBV6-6|TRBJ1-6
TGTGCCAGCAGTTCACGCCGCAGGGGGCAGAGTTCACCCCTCCACTTT
CASSSRRRGQSSPLHF
>-|TRBV7-2|TRBJ2-3
TGTGCTAACAGCTTATTCATCGGGAGCACAGATACGCAGTATTTT
CANSLFIGSTDTQYF
>TRBD1|TRBV7-9|TRBJ1-1
TGTGCCAGCAGCTTAGTGGGACAGGGATTGGACACTGAAGCTTTCTTT
CASSLVGQGLDTEAFF